The 29 T cell receptor beta chains presented below share a single source sample, sequenced in a study of blood T cell repertoires in COVID-19. This table comes from immunoSEQ multiplex PCR, and its TCRdb copy is limited to in-frame clones, with some not included. The data contain a few hundred thousand clones, more than 85% of them singletons. The material sequenced was PBMCs or T cells enriched from blood (not recorded which). These receptor sequences come from a young woman who had recovered from COVID-19.

This clone has just one count. The gene calls are TRBV5-1 and TRBJ2-2; 10 nucleotides align to TRBD1. This CDR3 comprises 15 residues. Germline V gives CDR1 SGHRS, CDR2 YFSETQ. Trimming took 4 bases from V and 2 from J; bases not matched to a gene: 2. In DNA, the CDR3 is TGCGCCAGCAGCCGACAGGGGGCTAACACCGGGGAGCTGTTTTTT. Translation gives CASSRQGANTGELFF.

This rearrangement joins TRBV7-8 to TRBJ2-1; 9 positions match TRBD2. With V trimmed by 5 bases and J by 5 bases, 4 bases remained unmatched. This CDR3 comprises 14 residues. Germline V gives CDR1 SGHVS, CDR2 FQNEAQ. DNA for the CDR3: TGTGCCAGCAGCCGGACTAGCGTCCACAATGAGCAGTTCTTC. It yields the protein CASSRTSVHNEQFF.

Note on this clone: This sample also contains other DNA sequences that code for the same CDR3. The gene calls are TRBV15 and TRBJ2-7; D is uncertain. Trimming stripped 0 bases from V and 4 bases from J, with 7 bases between. CDR3 size: 13 residues. Looked up from germline, CDR1 is LNHNV and CDR2 is YYDKDF (reference sequence). Here the CDR3 reads CATSRDLTYEQYF. Written as DNA, the CDR3 is TGTGCCACCAGCAGAGATTTGACTTACGAGCAGTACTTC. Based on the CDR3 plus reference TRBV15 and TRBJ2-7, the full variable domain is DAMVIQNPRYQVTQFGKPVTLSCSQTLNHNVMYWYQQKSSQAPKLLFHYYDKDFNNEADTPDNFQSRRPNTSFCFLDIRSPGLGDTAMYLCATSRDLTYEQYFGPGTRLTVT.

This sequence joins TRBV2 and TRBJ2-3, with 10 bases fitting TRBD2. Unmatched junction bases numbered 3, after V lost 6 bases and J lost 0 bases. Per the germline V gene, CDR1 is SNHLY and CDR2 is FYNNEI. CDR3 size: 15 residues. The CDR3 sequence is CASRGLAFSTDTQYF. The CDR3, as DNA: TGTGCCAGCAGGGGACTAGCGTTTAGCACAGATACGCAGTATTTT. The entire variable domain, with the rest obtained from reference TRBV2 and TRBJ2-3, is as follows: EPEVTQTPSHQVTQMGQEVILRCVPISNHLYFYWYRQILGQKVEFLVSFYNNEISEKSEIFDDQFSVERPDGSNFTLKIRSTKLEDSAMYFCASRGLAFSTDTQYFGPGTRLTVL.

V usage is TRBV5-1 and J usage is TRBJ2-3, with D possibly TRBD1 on 6 matching bases. In germline, CDR1 is SGHRS, CDR2 YFSETQ. The ends were cut back, 2 bases at V and 4 bases at J, with 11 bases in the middle. The CDR3 has 14 residues. CDR3 sequence: CASSFQGFPDTQYF. The CDR3 DNA reads as TGCGCCAGCAGCTTTCAGGGGTTCCCAGATACGCAGTATTTT.

This chain uses TRBV6-2 or TRBV6-3 with TRBJ1-6; 9 bases are shared with TRBD1. CDR3 size: 16 residues. Trimming took 0 bases from V and 9 from J; bases not matched to a gene: 6. Germline-derived CDR1 and CDR2 are MNHEY and SVGEGT. In DNA form, the CDR3 reads TGTGCCAGCAGTTACTCCGACAGGGGGATCGGTTCACCCCTCCACTTT. Residues: CASSYSDRGIGSPLHF.

The CDR3 DNA follows: TGTGCCAGCAGGCCCCCAGGGCTTGGCTACACCTTC. Translated: CASRPPGLGYTF. The chain uses TRBV6-5 and TRBJ1-2; D perhaps matches TRBD1 (5 bases). Germline CDR1 reads MNHEY; CDR2 reads SVGAGI. The V gene lost 6 bases and the J gene lost 7 bases, with 12 bases spanning the gap. The CDR3 covers 12 residues.

The chain recombines TRBV7-2 with TRBJ2-5; D perhaps matches TRBD1 (6 bases). V was trimmed by 2 bases and J by 8 bases, leaving 18 bases between them. This CDR3 spans 15 amino acids. Germline V gives CDR1 SGHTA, CDR2 FQGNSA. The CDR3 region is CASSLRDRRLTTQYF. In nucleotides, the CDR3 is TGTGCCAGCAGCTTAAGAGACAGGCGATTAACTACCCAGTACTTC.

This chain uses TRBV3-1 (or the pseudogene TRBV3-2) with TRBJ1-1, with a weak D call TRBD1 (5 bases). Trimming took 0 bases from V and 5 from J, leaving 16 bases between them. This CDR3 comprises 16 residues. In germline, CDR1 is LGHDT, CDR2 YNNKEL (reference sequence). CDR3 region: CASSQEGKGPRTEAFF. As DNA, the CDR3 is TGTGCCAGCAGCCAAGAGGGAAAGGGGCCGAGGACTGAAGCTTTCTTT.

The V call is TRBV7-2, the J call TRBJ2-1; 8 bases line up with TRBD2. Germline CDR1 reads SGHTA; CDR2 reads FQGNSA. The V segment lost 6 bases and the J segment 7 bases; nucleotides outside the gene matches: 14. The CDR3 is 16 amino acids. The CDR3 bases are TGTGCCAGCAGTCAACGAATGGAGCGGGGGAGGAATGAGCAGTTCTTC. This codes for CASSQRMERGRNEQFF.

The rearrangement joins TRBV25-1 to TRBJ1-2; the match to TRBD1 covers 7 bases. Germline CDR1 reads MGHDK; CDR2 reads SYGVNS. The CDR3 runs 14 residues. The trim removed 6 bases at V and 1 base at J, leaving 5 bases unmatched. CDR3 in amino acids: CASSNRGRNYGYTF. The DNA of the CDR3 is TGTGCCAGCAGCAACAGGGGCCGTAACTATGGCTACACCTTC.

The chain joins TRBV28 to TRBJ2-7; perhaps TRBD2 as D (5 bases). V dropped 5 bases and J dropped 0 bases, with 23 bases sitting between them. In germline, CDR1 is MDHEN, CDR2 SYDVKM. The CDR3 has 18 residues. This CDR3 is CASSLDWRGERTSYEQYF. In DNA form, the CDR3 reads TGTGCCAGCAGTCTGGACTGGAGAGGTGAACGGACCTCCTACGAGCAGTACTTC.

The rearrangement links TRBV4-2 to TRBJ1-6, with unresolved D. The CDR3 loop spans 16 amino acids. Trimming shortened V by 1 base and J by 7 bases, and 14 bases separated the two germline ends. Per the germline V gene, CDR1 is LGHNA and CDR2 is YNFKEQ. The CDR3 reads CASSQVSQYLNSPLHF. As DNA, the CDR3 is TGTGCCAGCAGCCAAGTGTCTCAATATCTAAATTCACCCCTCCACTTT.

The chain joins TRBV28 to TRBJ1-6; possible D gene TRBD1, 5 bases. Germline V CDR1 and CDR2: MDHEN, SYDVKM. This CDR3 has 16 residues. Trimming left V 4 bases short and J 8 bases short, with 18 bases between. Here the CDR3 DNA reads TGTGCCAGCAGTTGGGGGAGATGGGGAGGGGATTCACCCCTCCACTTT. Protein product: CASSWGRWGGDSPLHF.

This clone showed up just once. The rearrangement links TRBV5-1 to TRBJ1-2; D gene unclear. Germline V lookup: CDR1 SGHRS, CDR2 YFSETQ. Trimming removed 0 bases at V and 1 base at J, with 7 bases between. This CDR3 has 14 residues. CDR3 protein: CASSLDTNNYGYTF. The CDR3 bases are TGCGCCAGCAGCTTGGACACCAATAACTATGGCTACACCTTC.

The chain carries TRBV2 and TRBJ1-3; 7 bases align to TRBD1. CDR1 is SNHLY and CDR2 is FYNNEI in the germline V gene. This CDR3 spans 14 amino acids. Unmatched junction bases numbered 3, after V lost 6 bases and J lost 1 base. The CDR3 DNA reads as TGTGCCAGCAGAAGGGGGCCTTCTGGAAACACCATATATTTT. Its translation is CASRRGPSGNTIYF.

This clone appeared a single time. V usage is TRBV5-4 and J usage is TRBJ1-2; the D gene is possibly TRBD1 (6 bases). This CDR3 spans 13 amino acids. The V and J ends lost 4 bases and 4 bases respectively, with 11 bases between them. Germline V gene sequence: CDR1 SGHNT, CDR2 YYREEE (reference sequence). The CDR3 DNA follows: TGTGCCAGCAGCGAAGGACAGTCCTATGGCTACACCTTC. This gives the protein CASSEGQSYGYTF. The entire variable domain, with the rest obtained from reference TRBV5-4 and TRBJ1-2, is as follows: ETGVTQSPTHLIKTRGQQVTLRCSSQSGHNTVSWYQQALGQGPQFIFQYYREEENGRGNFPPRFSGLQFPNYSSELNVNALELDDSALYLCASSEGQSYGYTFGSGTRLTVV.

The J gene is TRBJ1-1, the V gene TRBV5-1; a weak D match, TRBD1 (6 bases). The V and J ends lost 1 base and 11 bases respectively, with 18 bases between them. Looked up from germline, CDR1 is SGHRS and CDR2 is YFSETQ. The CDR3 spans 14 residues. Written as DNA, the CDR3 is TGCGCCAGCAGCTTGTCTCTTGGGGGCGCAGAGGCTTTCTTT. Protein sequence: CASSLSLGGAEAFF.

This rearrangement joins TRBV11-2 to TRBJ1-5, with 7 positions matching TRBD1. This CDR3 has 15 residues. Unmatched junction bases numbered 7, after V lost 5 bases and J lost 3 bases. Germline V CDR1 and CDR2: SGHAT, FQNNGV. The CDR3 spells CASSPDRDLNQPQHF. Written as DNA, the CDR3 is TGTGCCAGCAGCCCAGACAGGGATCTCAATCAGCCCCAGCATTTT.

The rearrangement links TRBV10-1 to TRBJ2-2, with D tentatively TRBD1 (7 bases). The CDR3 is 16 residues long. In germline, CDR1 is WNHNN, CDR2 SYGVQD (reference sequence). Trimming stripped 1 base from V and 4 bases from J, with 13 bases between. CDR3 DNA: TGCGCCAGCAGTGAGTTGGCAGGGGGGCGCACCGGGGAGCTGTTTTTT. It codes for CASSELAGGRTGELFF.

The CDR3 is CASSYSGIQETQYF. The CDR3 DNA reads as TGTGCCAGCAGTTACTCTGGCATCCAAGAGACCCAGTACTTC. V gene TRBV6-5 combines with J gene TRBJ2-5, with D uncertain. Trimming left V 0 bases short and J 1 base short, with 6 bases between. There are 14 residues in the CDR3. Germline V gives CDR1 MNHEY, CDR2 SVGAGI.

The chain joins TRBV7-8 to TRBJ1-4, with 10 nucleotides matching TRBD1. Germline trimming cut 4 bases from V and 7 bases from J; bases unmatched to any gene: 3. Germline CDR1 is SGHVS and CDR2 is FQNEAQ. The CDR3 covers 14 residues. The CDR3 DNA sequence: TGTGCCAGCAGCTCCCGGACAGGGGGTGAAAAACTGTTTTTT. Its translation: CASSSRTGGEKLFF. Full variable domain (rest looked up from reference TRBV7-8 and TRBJ1-4): GAGVSQSPRYKVAKRGQDVALRCDPISGHVSLFWYQQALGQGPEFLTYFQNEAQLDKSGLPSDRFFAERPEGSVSTLKIQRTQQEDSAVYLCASSSRTGGEKLFFGSGTQLSVL.

V usage is TRBV2 and J usage is TRBJ1-2; the match to TRBD1 covers 11 bases. CDR3 length: 15 amino acids. Germline values: CDR1 SNHLY, CDR2 FYNNEI. Trimming cost V 6 bases and J 14 bases; bases outside gene matches: 17. CDR3 nucleotides: TGTGCCAGCAGAGGACAGGGGGCGGATTTAAGGAGGTCTACCTTC. Protein sequence: CASRGQGADLRRSTF.

The chain employs TRBV4-2 and TRBJ1-2; D perhaps matches TRBD1 (6 bases). This CDR3 has 16 amino acids. Per germline, CDR1 LGHNA and CDR2 YNFKEQ. Trimming shortened V by 0 bases and J by 6 bases, and 17 bases separated the two germline ends. The CDR3 loop reads CASSQDGGAFYDGYTF. For the CDR3, the DNA is TGTGCCAGCAGCCAAGATGGGGGGGCGTTTTACGATGGCTACACCTTC.

There are a few counts of this clone. The CDR3 coding sequence is TGTGCCAGTAGTCCGGGACAGCATAACACCGGGGAGCTGTTTTTT. This encodes CASSPGQHNTGELFF. The rearrangement uses TRBV19 and TRBJ2-2, with 7 bases identical to TRBD1. J was trimmed by 2 bases and V by 5 bases; bases with no gene match: 5. Germline V lookup: CDR1 LNHDA, CDR2 SQIVND (reference sequence). The CDR3 has 15 amino acids.

The V and J genes are TRBV3-1 (or the pseudogene TRBV3-2) and TRBJ2-7; the D gene is possibly TRBD2 (6 bases). The CDR3 length is 14 residues. Between the trimmed V and J ends, which lost 4 bases and 4 bases, there was a span of 14 bases. The germline CDR1 and CDR2 sequences are LGHDT and YNNKEL (reference sequence). DNA for the CDR3: TGTGCCAGCAGCCGGGGGACTCAGGGATACGAGCAGTACTTC. This translates into CASSRGTQGYEQYF.

The chain recombines TRBV5-1 with TRBJ1-1; 7 positions match TRBD1. The CDR3 has 15 amino acids. V was clipped by 4 bases and J by 1 base; unmatched bases: 7. Germline CDR1 SGHRS, CDR2 YFSETQ. CDR3 DNA sequence: TGCGCCAGCAGCGGGTCCGGGACAGAGAACACTGAAGCTTTCTTT. Its translation is CASSGSGTENTEAFF.

This chain joins TRBV7-9 and TRBJ2-7; TRBD1 matches at 8 bases. V lost 4 bases, J lost 4 bases, and 6 bases stayed unmatched. The germline gives CDR1 SEHNR, CDR2 FQNEAQ (reference sequence). CDR3 length: 14 residues. Here the CDR3 reads CASSSNRGDYEQYF. The CDR3 DNA is TGTGCCAGCAGCTCTAACAGGGGGGATTACGAGCAGTACTTC.

The chain employs TRBV5-1 and TRBJ1-2, with D perhaps TRBD1 (6 bases). Trimming left V 4 bases short and J 4 bases short, with 14 bases between. Per germline, CDR1 SGHRS and CDR2 YFSETQ. This CDR3 has 14 residues. The CDR3 protein is CASSAQGGAYGYTF. CDR3 DNA: TGCGCCAGCAGCGCACAAGGGGGTGCCTATGGCTACACCTTC. Based on the CDR3 plus reference TRBV5-1 and TRBJ1-2, the full variable domain is KAGVTQTPRYLIKTRGQQVTLSCSPISGHRSVSWYQQTPGQGLQFLFEYFSETQRNKGNFPGRFSGRQFSNSRSEMNVSTLELGDSALYLCASSAQGGAYGYTFGSGTRLTVV.